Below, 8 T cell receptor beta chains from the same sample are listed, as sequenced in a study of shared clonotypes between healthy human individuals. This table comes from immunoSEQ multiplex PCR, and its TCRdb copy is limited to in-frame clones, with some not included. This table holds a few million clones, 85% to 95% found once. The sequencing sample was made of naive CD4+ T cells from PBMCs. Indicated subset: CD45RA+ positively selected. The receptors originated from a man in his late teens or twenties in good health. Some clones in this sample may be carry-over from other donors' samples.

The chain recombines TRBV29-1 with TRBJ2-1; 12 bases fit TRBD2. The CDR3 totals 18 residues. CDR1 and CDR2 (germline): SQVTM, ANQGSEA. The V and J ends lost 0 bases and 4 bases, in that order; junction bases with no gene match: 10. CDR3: CSVEDLLAGGHRYNEQFF. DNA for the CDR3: TGCAGCGTTGAAGATCTGCTAGCGGGAGGGCATAGGTACAATGAGCAGTTCTTC.

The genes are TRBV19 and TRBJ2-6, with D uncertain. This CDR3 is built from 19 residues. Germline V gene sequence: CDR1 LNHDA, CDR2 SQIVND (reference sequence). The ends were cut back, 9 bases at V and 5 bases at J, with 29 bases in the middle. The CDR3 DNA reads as TGTGCCAGCAAAAGATTTACTACAGCCCTCTCTGGGCGGGCCAACGTCCTGACTTTC. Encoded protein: CASKRFTTALSGRANVLTF.

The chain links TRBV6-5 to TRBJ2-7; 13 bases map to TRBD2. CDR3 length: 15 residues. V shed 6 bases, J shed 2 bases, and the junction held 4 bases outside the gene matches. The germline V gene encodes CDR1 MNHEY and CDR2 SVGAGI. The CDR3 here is CASSSLAGGTYEQYF. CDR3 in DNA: TGTGCCAGCAGCTCACTAGCGGGAGGGACCTACGAGCAGTACTTC.

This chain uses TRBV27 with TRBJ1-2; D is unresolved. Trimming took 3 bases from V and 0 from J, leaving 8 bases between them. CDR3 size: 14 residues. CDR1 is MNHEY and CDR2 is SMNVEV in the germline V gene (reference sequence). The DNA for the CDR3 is TGTGCCAGCAGTTTCCGCTTGGCTAACTATGGCTACACCTTC. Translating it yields CASSFRLANYGYTF.

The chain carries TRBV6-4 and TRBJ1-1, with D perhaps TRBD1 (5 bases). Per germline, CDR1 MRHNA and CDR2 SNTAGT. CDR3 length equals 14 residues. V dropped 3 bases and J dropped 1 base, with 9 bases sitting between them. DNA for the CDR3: TGTGCCAGCAGTGAGGGGGGAGCGAACACTGAAGCTTTCTTT. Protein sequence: CASSEGGANTEAFF.

CDR3 sequence (DNA): TGTGCCAGCAGCCCGCGAAACGCGGGAGGACTCAATGAGCAGTTCTTC. Translation: CASSPRNAGGLNEQFF. The chain couples TRBV7-8 to TRBJ2-1; 8 bases line up with TRBD2. V was clipped by 5 bases and J by 6 bases; unmatched bases: 12. CDR1 SGHVS and CDR2 FQNEAQ come from the germline V gene. The CDR3 runs to 16 residues. The complete variable domain, with remaining parts taken from reference TRBV7-8 and TRBJ2-1, reads GAGVSQSPRYKVAKRGQDVALRCDPISGHVSLFWYQQALGQGPEFLTYFQNEAQLDKSGLPSDRFFAERPEGSVSTLKIQRTQQEDSAVYLCASSPRNAGGLNEQFFGPGTRLTVL.

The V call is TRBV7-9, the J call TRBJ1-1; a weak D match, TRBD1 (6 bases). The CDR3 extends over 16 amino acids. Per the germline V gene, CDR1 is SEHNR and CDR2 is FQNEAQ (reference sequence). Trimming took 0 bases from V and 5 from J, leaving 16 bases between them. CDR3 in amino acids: CASSLAIGRGGTEAFF. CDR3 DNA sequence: TGTGCCAGCAGCTTAGCGATTGGCAGGGGAGGGACTGAAGCTTTCTTT.

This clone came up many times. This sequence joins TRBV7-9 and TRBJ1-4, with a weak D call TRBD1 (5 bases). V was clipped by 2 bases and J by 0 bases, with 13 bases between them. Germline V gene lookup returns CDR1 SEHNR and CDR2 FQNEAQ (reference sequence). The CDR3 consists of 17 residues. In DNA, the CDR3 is TGTGCCAGCAGCTTATTGACCGGGGCGGCAACTAATGAAAAACTGTTTTTT. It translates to CASSLLTGAATNEKLFF.